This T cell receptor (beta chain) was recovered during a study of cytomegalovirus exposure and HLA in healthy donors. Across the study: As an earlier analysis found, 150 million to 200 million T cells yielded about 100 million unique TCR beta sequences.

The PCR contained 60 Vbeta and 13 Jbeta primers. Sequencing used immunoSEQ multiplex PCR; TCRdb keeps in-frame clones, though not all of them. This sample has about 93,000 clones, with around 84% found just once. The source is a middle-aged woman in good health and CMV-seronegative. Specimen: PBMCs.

CDR3 amino acids: CASSLGQGIDEQFF. For the CDR3, the DNA is TGTGCCAGCAGTCTGGGACAGGGGATAGATGAGCAGTTCTTC. The V call is TRBV5-8, the J call TRBJ2-1; 10 nucleotides line up with TRBD1. Germline lookup yields CDR1 SGHTS and CDR2 YDEGEE. V lost 5 bases and J lost 8; bases outside the gene matches: 7. CDR3 length equals 14 residues.